Following are 8 T cell receptor beta chains from one sample sequenced in a study of T cell responses to AZD1222 COVID-19 vaccine. The table came from immunoSEQ multiplex PCR; TCRdb's copy has only in-frame clones and leaves some out. Of some 150,000 clones listed, 89% are singletons. The sequences come from peripheral blood, collected on day 0 of AZD1222 vaccination. Receptors were obtained from an adult in good health.

The chain joins TRBV14 to TRBJ1-1; a possible D gene is TRBD1 (6 bases). The CDR3 extends over 17 amino acids. The germline CDR1 and CDR2 sequences are SGHDN and FVKESK. V lost 0 bases and J lost 2, with 16 bases in between. CDR3 loop: CASSQEGWGQINTEAFF. The CDR3 DNA follows: TGTGCCAGCAGCCAAGAGGGATGGGGACAAATAAACACTGAAGCTTTCTTT.

The rearrangement uses TRBV7-9 and TRBJ1-4; the D gene is possibly TRBD1 (5 bases). The V gene lost 7 bases and the J gene lost 8 bases, with 23 bases spanning the gap. The CDR3 is made up of 16 amino acids. The germline V gene encodes CDR1 SEHNR and CDR2 FQNEAQ (reference sequence). CDR3 DNA: TGTGCCAGCACCCCGCTTCTGGGGGGGACTGGAGAAAAACTGTTTTTT. As protein: CASTPLLGGTGEKLFF.

The V call is TRBV18, the J call TRBJ2-1; D is undetermined. Trimming took 2 bases from V and 8 from J, leaving 7 bases between them. CDR3 length: 12 residues. CDR1 KGHSH and CDR2 LQKENI come from the germline V gene. CDR3 amino acids: CASSPTPYEQFF. Written as DNA, the CDR3 is TGTGCCAGCTCACCAACCCCTTATGAGCAGTTCTTC.

This clone appeared a single time. The chain couples TRBV6-5 to TRBJ2-7, with D possibly being TRBD1 or TRBD2 (5 bases each). V was clipped by 6 bases and J by 2 bases, with 14 bases between them. The CDR3 contains 14 residues. The germline CDR1 and CDR2 sequences are MNHEY and SVGAGI. The CDR3 sequence: CASSIWDGPYEQYF. In DNA, the CDR3 is TGTGCCAGCAGCATCTGGGACGGACCCTACGAGCAGTACTTC.

The V gene is TRBV18, the J gene TRBJ2-2, with D perhaps matching TRBD1 (5 bases). CDR1 is KGHSH and CDR2 is LQKENI in the germline V gene. This CDR3 region has 16 residues. V was shortened by 5 bases and J by 0 bases, with 13 bases between the two germline ends. DNA for the CDR3: TGTGCCAGCTCAGGGCTCGACAGCCCGAACACCGGGGAGCTGTTTTTT. Protein: CASSGLDSPNTGELFF.

The rearrangement joins TRBV7-9 to TRBJ2-7; 8 bases match TRBD2. V dropped 4 bases and J dropped 2; count of bases not matched to a gene: 4. Germline CDR1 reads SEHNR; CDR2 reads FQNEAQ (reference sequence). The CDR3 runs 14 residues. The CDR3 sequence is CASSSGGITYEQYF. Written as DNA, the CDR3 is TGTGCCAGCAGCTCGGGGGGGATAACCTACGAGCAGTACTTC.

The genes are TRBV27 and TRBJ2-7; D remains ambiguous. CDR3 length equals 13 residues. CDR1 MNHEY and CDR2 SMNVEV come from the germline V gene (reference sequence). Deletions cut 5 bases from V and 7 bases from J, with 15 bases between. CDR3 region: CASSTLDMFEQYF. CDR3 bases: TGTGCCAGCAGTACACTTGACATGTTTGAGCAGTACTTC.

J is TRBJ2-2 and V is TRBV19; 8 bases fit TRBD1. The CDR3 loop spans 16 amino acids. The germline V gene encodes CDR1 LNHDA and CDR2 SQIVND (reference sequence). V lost 7 bases and J lost 3; bases outside the gene matches: 10. CDR3 sequence: CASTNRRQGYTGELFF. As DNA, the CDR3 is TGTGCCAGTACTAACAGGAGACAGGGGTACACCGGGGAGCTGTTTTTT. Full variable domain (rest looked up from reference TRBV19 and TRBJ2-2): DGGITQSPKYLFRKEGQNVTLSCEQNLNHDAMYWYRQDPGQGLRLIYYSQIVNDFQKGDIAEGYSVSREKKESFPLTVTSAQKNPTAFYLCASTNRRQGYTGELFFGEGSRLTVL.